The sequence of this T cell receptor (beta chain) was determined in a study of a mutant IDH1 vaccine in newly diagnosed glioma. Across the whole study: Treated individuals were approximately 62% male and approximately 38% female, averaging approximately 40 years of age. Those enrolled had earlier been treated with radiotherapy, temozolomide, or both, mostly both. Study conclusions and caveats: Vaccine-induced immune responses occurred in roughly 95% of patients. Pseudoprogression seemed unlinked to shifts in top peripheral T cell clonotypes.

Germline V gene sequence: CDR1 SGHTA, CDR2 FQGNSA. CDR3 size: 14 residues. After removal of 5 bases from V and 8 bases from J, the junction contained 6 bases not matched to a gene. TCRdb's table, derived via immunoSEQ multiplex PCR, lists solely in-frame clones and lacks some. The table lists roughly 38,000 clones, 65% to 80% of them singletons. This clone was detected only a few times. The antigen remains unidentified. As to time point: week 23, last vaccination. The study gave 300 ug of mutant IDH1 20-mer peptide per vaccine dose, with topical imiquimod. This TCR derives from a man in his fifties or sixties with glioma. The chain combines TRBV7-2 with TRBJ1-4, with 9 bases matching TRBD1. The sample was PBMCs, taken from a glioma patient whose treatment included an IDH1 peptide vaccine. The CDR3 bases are TGTGCCAGCAGCCGGGGGGGACAGGGCGAAAAACTGTTTTTT. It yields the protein CASSRGGQGEKLFF. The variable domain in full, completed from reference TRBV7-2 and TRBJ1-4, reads GAGVSQSPSNKVTEKGKDVELRCDPISGHTALYWYRQSLGQGLEFLIYFQGNSAPDKSGLPSDRFSAERTGGSVSTLTIQRTQQEDSAVYLCASSRGGQGEKLFFGSGTQLSVL.